The 24 T cell receptor beta chains in this list originate from one sample, sequenced in a study of T cell repertoires in cytomegalovirus infection. TCRdb redid the calling of the reads with MiXCR, one entry per CDR3 protein. The repertoire holds 55,000 to 85,000 distinct CDR3 sequences, with roughly 20% as singletons. Their antigen targets remain unknown. The sequenced sample was CD8+ T cells from cultured PBMCs, obtained from culture after CMV antigen stimulation. These receptors originate from a human donor in good health (CMV status not recorded). Some clones in this sample may be carry-over from other donors' samples.

There are a few counts of this clonotype. The chain is built from TRBV5-4 and TRBJ1-6; 9 bases are a match to TRBD1. This CDR3 is 13 amino acids long. The junction had 4 bases not matched to a gene; V was cut back by 5 bases and J by 10 bases. CDR1 SGHNT and CDR2 YYREEE come from the germline V gene (reference sequence). This CDR3 is CASRDRGESPLHF. CDR3 coding DNA: TGTGCCAGCAGGGACAGGGGCGAGTCACCCCTCCACTTT.

This chain links TRBV6-2 or TRBV6-3 with TRBJ1-5; 7 bases match TRBD1. The CDR3 contains 15 residues. J gave up 2 bases and V 2 bases, and 3 bases lay outside the gene matches. Germline CDR1 is MNHEY and CDR2 is SVGEGT. Here the CDR3 reads CASSYDRVGNQPQHF. CDR3 DNA sequence: TGTGCCAGCAGTTACGACAGGGTGGGCAATCAGCCCCAGCATTTT.

V is TRBV12-3 or TRBV12-4 and J is TRBJ2-7; D might be TRBD1 (6 bases). V lost 2 bases to trimming and J lost 3 bases, with 8 bases between them. The CDR3 has 13 residues. CDR3 sequence reads: CASSLTGFYEQYF. In nucleotides, the CDR3 is TGTGCCAGCAGTTTAACAGGGTTCTACGAGCAGTACTTC.

The chain employs TRBV12-3 or TRBV12-4 and TRBJ1-1; possibly TRBD1 for D (5 bases). The CDR3 runs to 11 residues. V was clipped by 5 bases and J by 6 bases, with 7 bases between them. CDR3 protein: CASSVGPEAFF. The DNA for the CDR3 is TGTGCCAGCAGTGTGGGGCCTGAAGCTTTCTTT.

The genes are TRBV7-2 and TRBJ2-3; TRBD2 agrees at 11 bases. CDR1 and CDR2 from the germline V gene are SGHTA and FQGNSA. There are 15 residues in the CDR3. V was clipped by 4 bases and J by 5 bases; unmatched bases: 5. The DNA for the CDR3 is TGTGCCAGCAGCTATAGCGGGGGGGCGGGAGATACGCAGTATTTT. Amino acids: CASSYSGGAGDTQYF.

The J gene is TRBJ2-1, the V gene TRBV7-9, with TRBD2 matching over 10 bases. The CDR3 runs 16 residues. Germline trimming cut 7 bases from V and 4 bases from J; bases unmatched to any gene: 10. The V gene's germline CDR1 is SEHNR and CDR2 FQNEAQ (reference sequence). CDR3 nucleotide sequence: TGTGCCAGCACTCTCAGCGGGGGGGCCACTTACAATGAGCAGTTCTTC. Translated, it gives CASTLSGGATYNEQFF.

This clonotype was picked up a small number of times. V gene TRBV3-1 combines with J gene TRBJ1-4; 9 positions agree with TRBD1. V shed 3 bases and J 7 bases; nucleotides not matched to a gene: 9. Germline assignment: CDR1 LGHDT and CDR2 YNNKEL (reference sequence). The CDR3 runs to 16 residues. In DNA form, the CDR3 reads TGTGCCAGCAGCCATGTAACCGGGACAGGGAGTGAAAAACTGTTTTTT. This codes for CASSHVTGTGSEKLFF.

J is TRBJ1-4 and V is TRBV6-2 or TRBV6-3; D not resolved. Trimming cost V 5 bases and J 8 bases, with 18 bases left between them. Germline V CDR1 and CDR2: MNHEY, SVGEGT. The CDR3 length is 15 residues. CDR3 protein: CASSRRVREKEKLFF. The DNA of the CDR3 is TGTGCCAGCAGTCGCCGGGTCCGGGAAAAAGAAAAACTGTTTTTT.

This clonotype was counted between two and nine times. The V gene is TRBV19, the J gene TRBJ1-1; unclear D gene. CDR1 LNHDA and CDR2 SQIVND come from the germline V gene (reference sequence). Trimming removed 1 base at V and 6 bases at J, with 3 bases between. The CDR3 totals 11 residues. In DNA, the CDR3 is TGTGCCAGTAGTATAGGGGCTGAAGCTTTCTTT. This translates into CASSIGAEAFF.

V and J are TRBV6-1 and TRBJ2-5, with D hard to call. The length of the CDR3 is 14 residues. Germline V lookup: CDR1 MNHNS, CDR2 SASEGT. V gave up 3 bases and J gave up 1 base, with 9 bases separating them. CDR3 region: CASSDGQAQETQYF. CDR3 DNA: TGTGCCAGCAGTGACGGCCAGGCCCAAGAGACCCAGTACTTC.

The rearrangement joins TRBV7-8 to TRBJ2-2, with D possibly matching TRBD1 (6 bases). Germline V gene data show CDR1 as SGHVS and CDR2 as FQNEAQ. The CDR3 loop spans 15 amino acids. Trimming left V 5 bases short and J 5 bases short, with 15 bases between. CDR3 sequence reads: CASSPYITGTGELFF. Written as DNA, the CDR3 is TGTGCCAGCAGCCCCTACATTACAGGGACCGGGGAGCTGTTTTTT.

Concerning this clonotype: Since a much larger clone is just one base distant, this may be a read error. V is TRBV7-8 and J is TRBJ2-7; no clear D. The CDR3 consists of 13 residues. V lost 1 base to trimming and J lost 1 base, with 5 bases between them. Germline V gene data show CDR1 as SGHVS and CDR2 as FQNEAQ. The CDR3 coding sequence is TGTGCCAGCAGCTTAGAGAGGTCCTACGAGCAGTACTTC. This sequence encodes CASSLERSYEQYF.

This sequence joins TRBV7-8 and TRBJ1-1, with D perhaps TRBD1 (5 bases). CDR1 and CDR2 (germline): SGHVS, FQNEAQ. The V end was cut by 7 bases, the J end by 5 bases, with 14 bases between. The length of the CDR3 is 13 residues. This CDR3 reads CASTAGWGTEAFF. The CDR3 nucleotides read TGTGCCAGCACGGCAGGGTGGGGGACTGAAGCTTTCTTT.

This clonotype has just a few counts. The chain recombines TRBV7-2 with TRBJ1-1; D uncertain. This CDR3 has 19 amino acids. Between the trimmed V and J ends, which lost 3 bases and 0 bases, there was a span of 23 bases. CDR1 and CDR2 (germline): SGHTA, FQGNSA. The CDR3 loop is CASSFPRSAQTFMNTEAFF. For the CDR3, the DNA is TGTGCCAGCAGCTTTCCTCGTTCGGCTCAGACTTTCATGAACACTGAAGCTTTCTTT.

V usage is TRBV7-2 and J usage is TRBJ1-1; D uncertain. Between the trimmed V and J ends, which lost 4 bases and 10 bases, there was a span of 13 bases. CDR1 SGHTA and CDR2 FQGNSA come from the germline V gene. The CDR3 length is 12 residues. CDR3 protein: CASSSQLPIAFF. CDR3 coding DNA: TGTGCCAGCAGCTCACAGCTCCCGATAGCTTTCTTT.

The chain combines TRBV4-2 with TRBJ2-1; 9 bases map to TRBD1. The germline V gene encodes CDR1 LGHNA and CDR2 YNFKEQ. The CDR3 extends over 15 amino acids. V shed 3 bases, J shed 6 bases, and the junction held 6 bases outside the gene matches. The CDR3 DNA follows: TGTGCCAGCAGCCACGCCGGGACAGGGAGCAATGAGCAGTTCTTC. This gives the protein CASSHAGTGSNEQFF.

The rearrangement uses TRBV7-2 and TRBJ2-6; 7 bases align to TRBD2. The CDR3 totals 17 residues. In germline, CDR1 is SGHTA, CDR2 FQGNSA. V gave up 4 bases and J gave up 0 bases; unmatched junction bases: 6. The CDR3 protein is CASSSSGGSSGANVLTF. Written as DNA, the CDR3 is TGTGCCAGCAGCTCCTCGGGCGGGAGCTCTGGGGCCAACGTCCTGACTTTC.

The CDR3 DNA is TGTGCCAGCAGCTTAGATTCCAGGGGAAGCGGGGAGCTGTTTTTT. Translation gives CASSLDSRGSGELFF. The J gene is TRBJ2-2, the V gene TRBV7-7; D is possibly TRBD1 (6 bases). Germline V CDR1 and CDR2: SSHAT, FNYEAQ (reference sequence). The V end lost 1 base, the J end lost 7 bases, and 13 bases lay between the germline ends. The CDR3 sequence is 15 residues long.

This rearrangement joins TRBV28 to TRBJ1-5; 8 bases are shared with TRBD1. From germline, CDR1 is MDHEN and CDR2 SYDVKM. With V trimmed by 5 bases and J by 7 bases, 7 bases remained unmatched. This CDR3 region has 14 residues. The CDR3 region has the DNA TGTGCCAGCAGTGCGGACAGGGAATTCCAGCCCCAGCATTTT. Translated: CASSADREFQPQHF.

This clonotype was picked up many times. V is TRBV6-1 and J is TRBJ1-1; 8 nucleotides align to TRBD1. V dropped 2 bases and J dropped 2; count of bases not matched to a gene: 7. Per germline, CDR1 MNHNS and CDR2 SASEGT. CDR3 size: 16 residues. This CDR3 reads CASSERAGGRNTEAFF. The CDR3 bases are TGTGCCAGCAGTGAACGGGCAGGGGGCCGCAACACTGAAGCTTTCTTT.

The CDR3 DNA sequence: TGTGCCACCGCGGAGGGGGGCCTCTACAATGAGCAGTTCTTC. Translated, it gives CATAEGGLYNEQFF. The V and J genes are TRBV12-3 or TRBV12-4 and TRBJ2-1; D may match TRBD1 or TRBD2 (6 bases each). This CDR3 is 14 amino acids long. Trimming removed 10 bases at V and 3 bases at J, with 16 bases between.

Details on this clonotype: A much bigger clone sits one base away, suggesting this may be a read error. This sequence joins TRBV7-3 and TRBJ2-7, with 9 nucleotides matching TRBD1. The CDR3 has 15 residues. Per the germline V gene, CDR1 is SGHTA and CDR2 is FQGTGA. The CDR3 sequence: CASSPTGTGIYEKYF. For the CDR3, the DNA is TGTGCCAGCAGCCCAACCGGGACAGGGATCTACGAGAAGTACTTC.

Written as DNA, the CDR3 is TGTGCCAGCAGCTTAGCATCCTCCATCATCAATCAGCCCCAGCATTTT. Translating gives CASSLASSIINQPQHF. V usage is TRBV7-8 and J usage is TRBJ1-5; D is ambiguous. The V gene lost 0 bases and the J gene lost 3 bases, with 12 bases spanning the gap. From germline, CDR1 is SGHVS and CDR2 FQNEAQ. There are 16 residues in the CDR3. Drawing the rest from reference TRBV7-8 and TRBJ1-5, the complete variable domain is GAGVSQSPRYKVAKRGQDVALRCDPISGHVSLFWYQQALGQGPEFLTYFQNEAQLDKSGLPSDRFFAERPEGSVSTLKIQRTQQEDSAVYLCASSLASSIINQPQHFGDGTRLSIL.

This clonotype appeared a few times. In DNA form, the CDR3 reads TGTGCCAGCAGCGCGGGGACTAGCGGGGGGCCAAGCTCCTACGAGCAGTACTTC. Translated: CASSAGTSGGPSSYEQYF. This chain connects TRBV9 to TRBJ2-7; TRBD2 aligns across 15 bases. CDR3 size: 18 residues. J was trimmed by 0 bases and V by 3 bases; bases with no gene match: 7. Germline CDR1 and CDR2: SGDLS and YYNGEE. Variable domain in full (rest from reference TRBV9 and TRBJ2-7): DSGVTQTPKHLITATGQRVTLRCSPRSGDLSVYWYQQSLDQGLQFLIQYYNGEERAKGNILERFSAQQFPDLHSELNLSSLELGDSALYFCASSAGTSGGPSSYEQYFGPGTRLTVT.